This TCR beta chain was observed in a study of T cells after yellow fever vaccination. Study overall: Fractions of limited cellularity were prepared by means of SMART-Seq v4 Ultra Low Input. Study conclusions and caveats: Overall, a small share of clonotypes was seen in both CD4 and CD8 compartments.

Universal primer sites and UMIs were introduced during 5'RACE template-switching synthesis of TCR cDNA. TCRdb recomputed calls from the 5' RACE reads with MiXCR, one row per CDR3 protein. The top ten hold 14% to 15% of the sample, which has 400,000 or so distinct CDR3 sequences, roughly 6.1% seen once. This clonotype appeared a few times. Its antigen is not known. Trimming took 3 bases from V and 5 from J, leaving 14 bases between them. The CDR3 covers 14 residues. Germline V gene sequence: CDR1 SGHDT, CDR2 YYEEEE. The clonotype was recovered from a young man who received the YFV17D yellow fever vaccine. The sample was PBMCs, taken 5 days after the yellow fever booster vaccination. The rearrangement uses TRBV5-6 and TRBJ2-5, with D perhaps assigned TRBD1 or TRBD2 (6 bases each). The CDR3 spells CASSYLTGRETQYF. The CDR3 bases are TGTGCCAGCAGCTATCTCACAGGGAGGGAGACCCAGTACTTC.